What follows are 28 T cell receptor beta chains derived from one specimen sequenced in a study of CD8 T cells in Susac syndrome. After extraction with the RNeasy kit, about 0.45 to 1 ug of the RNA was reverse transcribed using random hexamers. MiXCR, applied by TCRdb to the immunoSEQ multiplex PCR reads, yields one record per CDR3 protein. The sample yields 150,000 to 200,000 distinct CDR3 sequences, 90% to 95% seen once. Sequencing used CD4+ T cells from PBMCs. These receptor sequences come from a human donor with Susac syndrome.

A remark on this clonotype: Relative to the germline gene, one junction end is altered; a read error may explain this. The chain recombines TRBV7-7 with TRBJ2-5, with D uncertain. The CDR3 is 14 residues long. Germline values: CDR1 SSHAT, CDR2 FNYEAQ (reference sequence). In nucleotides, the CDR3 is TGTGCTAGCAGCCCTTGGACCAGTATCGGGACCCAGTACTTC. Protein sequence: CASSPWTSIGTQYF.

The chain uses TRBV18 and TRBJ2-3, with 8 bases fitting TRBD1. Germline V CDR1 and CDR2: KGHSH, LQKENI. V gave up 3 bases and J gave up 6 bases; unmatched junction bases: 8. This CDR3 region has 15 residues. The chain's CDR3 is CASSPRQGQRDTQYF. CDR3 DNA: TGTGCCAGCTCACCGAGACAGGGGCAGAGGGATACGCAGTATTTT.

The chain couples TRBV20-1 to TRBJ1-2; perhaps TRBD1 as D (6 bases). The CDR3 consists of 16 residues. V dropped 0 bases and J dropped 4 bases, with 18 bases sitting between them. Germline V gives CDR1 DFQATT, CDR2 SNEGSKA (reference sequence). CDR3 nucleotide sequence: TGCAGTGCTAGAGATTGGCGGGGGCGAAGACCCTATGGCTACACCTTC. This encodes CSARDWRGRRPYGYTF.

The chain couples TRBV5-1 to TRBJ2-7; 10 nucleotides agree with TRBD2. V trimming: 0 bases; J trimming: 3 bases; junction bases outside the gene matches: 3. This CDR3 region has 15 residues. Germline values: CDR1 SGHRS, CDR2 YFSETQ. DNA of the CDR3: TGCGCCAGCAGCTTGGATAGCGGGAGGCACTACGAGCAGTACTTC. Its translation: CASSLDSGRHYEQYF.

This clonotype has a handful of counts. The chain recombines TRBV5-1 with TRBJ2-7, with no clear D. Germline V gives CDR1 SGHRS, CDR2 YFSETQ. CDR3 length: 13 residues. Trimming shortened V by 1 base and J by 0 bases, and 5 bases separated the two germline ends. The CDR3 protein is CASSLTVSYEQYF. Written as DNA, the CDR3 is TGCGCCAGCAGCTTGACAGTCTCCTACGAGCAGTACTTC.

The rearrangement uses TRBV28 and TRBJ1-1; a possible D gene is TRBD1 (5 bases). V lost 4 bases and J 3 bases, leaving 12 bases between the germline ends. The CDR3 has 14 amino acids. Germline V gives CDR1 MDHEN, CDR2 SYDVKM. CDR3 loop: CASSSAGRDTEAFF. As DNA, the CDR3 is TGTGCCAGCAGTTCGGCGGGACGGGACACTGAAGCTTTCTTT.

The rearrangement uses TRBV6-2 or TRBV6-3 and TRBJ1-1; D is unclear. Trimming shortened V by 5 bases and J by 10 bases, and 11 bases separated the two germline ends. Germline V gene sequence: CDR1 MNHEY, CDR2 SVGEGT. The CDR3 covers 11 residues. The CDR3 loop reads CASSHGKTAFF. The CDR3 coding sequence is TGTGCCAGCAGTCACGGGAAAACAGCTTTCTTT.

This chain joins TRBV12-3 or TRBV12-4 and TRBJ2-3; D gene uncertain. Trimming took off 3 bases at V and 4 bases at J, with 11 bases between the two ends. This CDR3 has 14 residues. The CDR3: CASSFRPPADTQYF. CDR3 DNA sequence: TGTGCCAGCAGTTTTAGACCGCCAGCAGATACGCAGTATTTT.

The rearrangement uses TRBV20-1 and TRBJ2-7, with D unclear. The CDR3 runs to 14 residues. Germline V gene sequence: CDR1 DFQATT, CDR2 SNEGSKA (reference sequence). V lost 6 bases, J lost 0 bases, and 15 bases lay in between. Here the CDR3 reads CSAENTRSSYEQYF. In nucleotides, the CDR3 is TGCAGTGCAGAGAATACTCGAAGCTCCTACGAGCAGTACTTC.

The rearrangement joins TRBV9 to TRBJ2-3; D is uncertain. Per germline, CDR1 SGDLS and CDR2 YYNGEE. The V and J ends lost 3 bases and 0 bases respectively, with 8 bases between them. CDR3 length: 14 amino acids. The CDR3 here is CASSAAYSTDTQYF. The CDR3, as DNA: TGTGCCAGCAGCGCTGCCTATAGCACAGATACGCAGTATTTT.

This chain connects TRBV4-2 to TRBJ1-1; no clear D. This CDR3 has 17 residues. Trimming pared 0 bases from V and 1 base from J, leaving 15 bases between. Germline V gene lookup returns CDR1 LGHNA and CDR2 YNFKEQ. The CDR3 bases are TGTGCCAGCAGCCAAGATCCCGGGGATGGATGGAACACTGAAGCTTTCTTT. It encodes CASSQDPGDGWNTEAFF.

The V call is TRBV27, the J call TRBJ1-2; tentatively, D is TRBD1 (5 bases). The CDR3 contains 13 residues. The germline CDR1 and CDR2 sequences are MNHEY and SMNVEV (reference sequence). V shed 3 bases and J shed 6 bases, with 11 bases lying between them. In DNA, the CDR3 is TGTGCCAGCAGTTTTGCAGGGTGGAATGGCTACACCTTC. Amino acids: CASSFAGWNGYTF.

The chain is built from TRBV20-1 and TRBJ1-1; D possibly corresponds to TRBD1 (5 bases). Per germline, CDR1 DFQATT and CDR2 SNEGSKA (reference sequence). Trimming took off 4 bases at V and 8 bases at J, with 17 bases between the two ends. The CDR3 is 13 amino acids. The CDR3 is CSAKRSGAVEAFF. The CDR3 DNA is TGCAGTGCTAAAAGATCCGGGGCTGTGGAAGCTTTCTTT.

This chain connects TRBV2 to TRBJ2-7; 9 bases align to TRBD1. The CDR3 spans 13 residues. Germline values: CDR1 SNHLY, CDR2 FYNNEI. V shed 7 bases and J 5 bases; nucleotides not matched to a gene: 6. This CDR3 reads CASNMDRGHEQYF. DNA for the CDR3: TGTGCCAGCAATATGGACAGGGGTCACGAGCAGTACTTC.

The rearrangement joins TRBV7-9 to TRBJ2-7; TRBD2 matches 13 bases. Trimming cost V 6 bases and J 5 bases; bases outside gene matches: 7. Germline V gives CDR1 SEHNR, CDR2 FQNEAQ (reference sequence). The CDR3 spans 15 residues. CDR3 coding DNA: TGTGCCAGCAGTCCCGGACTAGCGGGAGTGAACGAGCAGTACTTC. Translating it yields CASSPGLAGVNEQYF.

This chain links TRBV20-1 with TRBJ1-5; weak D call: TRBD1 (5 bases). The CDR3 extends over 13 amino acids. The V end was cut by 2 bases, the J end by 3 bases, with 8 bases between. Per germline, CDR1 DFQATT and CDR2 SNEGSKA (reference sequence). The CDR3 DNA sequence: TGCAGTGCTAGATTAGGGACCAATCAGCCCCAGCATTTT. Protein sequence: CSARLGTNQPQHF.

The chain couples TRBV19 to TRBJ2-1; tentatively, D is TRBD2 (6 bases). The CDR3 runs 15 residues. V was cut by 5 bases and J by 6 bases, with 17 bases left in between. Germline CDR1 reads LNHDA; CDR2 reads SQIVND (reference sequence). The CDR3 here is CASSSPSQLANEQFF. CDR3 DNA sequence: TGTGCCAGTAGTTCCCCCTCTCAACTAGCCAATGAGCAGTTCTTC.

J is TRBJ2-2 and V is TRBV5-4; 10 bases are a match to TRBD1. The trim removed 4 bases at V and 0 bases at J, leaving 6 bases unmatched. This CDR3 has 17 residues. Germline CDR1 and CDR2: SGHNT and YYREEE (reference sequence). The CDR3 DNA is TGTGCCAGCAGCACCGGAGGACAGGGGGCGAACACCGGGGAGCTGTTTTTT. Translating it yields CASSTGGQGANTGELFF.

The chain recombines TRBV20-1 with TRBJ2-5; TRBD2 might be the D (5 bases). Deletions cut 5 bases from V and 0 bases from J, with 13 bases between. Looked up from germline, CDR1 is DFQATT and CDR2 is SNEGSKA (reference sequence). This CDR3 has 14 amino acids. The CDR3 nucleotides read TGCAGTGCTTCCTCGGACTGGTACCAAGAGACCCAGTACTTC. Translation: CSASSDWYQETQYF.

Here the CDR3 DNA reads TGTGCCAGCAGAAGCAGTGGGAACACTGAAGCTTTCTTT. Its translation: CASRSSGNTEAFF. The genes are TRBV6-1 and TRBJ1-1; D gene ambiguous. CDR3 length equals 13 residues. Trimming cost V 6 bases and J 1 base, with 9 bases left between them. Germline loops: CDR1 MNHNS, CDR2 SASEGT.

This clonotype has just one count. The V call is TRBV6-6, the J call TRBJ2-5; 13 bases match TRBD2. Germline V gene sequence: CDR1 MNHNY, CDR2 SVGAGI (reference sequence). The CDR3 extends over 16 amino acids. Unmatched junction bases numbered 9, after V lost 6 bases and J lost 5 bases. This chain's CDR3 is CASRRLAGGIQETQYF. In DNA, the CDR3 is TGTGCCAGCAGACGACTAGCGGGAGGAATCCAGGAGACCCAGTACTTC.

Here the CDR3 reads CASTTKKTRTSSQETQYF. In nucleotides, the CDR3 is TGTGCCAGCACAACCAAGAAGACCCGGACTAGTTCGCAAGAGACCCAGTACTTC. The chain employs TRBV28 and TRBJ2-5, with 7 bases aligning to TRBD2. The CDR3 consists of 18 residues. The germline V gene encodes CDR1 MDHEN and CDR2 SYDVKM. The trim removed 7 bases at V and 2 bases at J, leaving 19 bases unmatched.

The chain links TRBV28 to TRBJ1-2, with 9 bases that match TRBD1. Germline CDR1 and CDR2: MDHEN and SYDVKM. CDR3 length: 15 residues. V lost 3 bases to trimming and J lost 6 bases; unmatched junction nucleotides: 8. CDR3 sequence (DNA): TGTGCCAGCAGTTTGGCCCCCGACAGGGGGAATGGCTACACCTTC. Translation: CASSLAPDRGNGYTF.

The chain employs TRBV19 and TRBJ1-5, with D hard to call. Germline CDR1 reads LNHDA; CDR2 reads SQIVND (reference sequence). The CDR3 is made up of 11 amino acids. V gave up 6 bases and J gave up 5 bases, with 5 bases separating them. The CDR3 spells CASSSDQPQHF. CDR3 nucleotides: TGTGCCAGTAGCTCAGATCAGCCCCAGCATTTT.

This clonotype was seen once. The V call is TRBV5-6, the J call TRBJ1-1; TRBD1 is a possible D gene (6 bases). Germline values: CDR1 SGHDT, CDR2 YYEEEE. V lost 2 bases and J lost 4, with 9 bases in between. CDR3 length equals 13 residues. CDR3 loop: CASSFGGLTEAFF. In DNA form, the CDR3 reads TGTGCCAGCAGCTTCGGGGGGCTCACTGAAGCTTTCTTT.

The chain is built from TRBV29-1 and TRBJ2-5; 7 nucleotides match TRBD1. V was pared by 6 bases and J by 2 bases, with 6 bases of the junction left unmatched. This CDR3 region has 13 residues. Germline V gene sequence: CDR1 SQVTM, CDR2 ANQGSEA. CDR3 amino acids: CSVGTAIQETQYF. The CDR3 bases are TGCAGCGTCGGGACAGCCATACAAGAGACCCAGTACTTC.

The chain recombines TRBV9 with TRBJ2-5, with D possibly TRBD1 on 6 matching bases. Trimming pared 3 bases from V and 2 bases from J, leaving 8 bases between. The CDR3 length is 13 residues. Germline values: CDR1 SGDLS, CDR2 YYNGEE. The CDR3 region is CASSDQGQETQYF. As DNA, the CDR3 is TGTGCCAGCAGCGACCAGGGGCAAGAGACCCAGTACTTC.

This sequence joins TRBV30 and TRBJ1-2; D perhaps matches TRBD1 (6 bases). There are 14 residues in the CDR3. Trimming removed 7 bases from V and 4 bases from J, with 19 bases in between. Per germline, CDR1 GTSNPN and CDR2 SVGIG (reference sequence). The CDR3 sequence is CAFLLGQPFYGYTF. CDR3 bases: TGTGCCTTCCTCTTAGGACAGCCTTTCTATGGCTACACCTTC.